This T cell receptor (beta chain) was captured by sequencing in a study of blood T cells in healthy people across ages. Regarding the study as a whole: Comparison with aged donors showed that long-lived donors had more naive CD4+ cells and higher diversity. A roughly linear fall in TCR beta diversity per million T cells was seen with increasing age.

Comments on this clonotype: As yet, its antigen is unknown.

Trimming removed 0 bases at V and 4 bases at J, with 11 bases between. In germline, CDR1 is KGHDR, CDR2 SFDVKD. The CDR3 contains 16 residues. Total RNA was extracted at no less than 5.5 micrograms per sample. The authors ran a second PCR of roughly 6 to 12 cycles using a sample-barcoded 5' primer and a J-beta primer mix. TCRdb re-derived calls from the 5' RACE reads in MiXCR, one entry per CDR3 protein. The table records over 750,000 distinct CDR3 sequences, about 25% of them present only once. The sample was also linked to a second study, of T cells of mothers and their children.

This chain connects TRBV24-1 to TRBJ2-2; perhaps TRBD1 as D (5 bases). Sample: blood. The origin of this receptor is a boy younger than 18 in good health. CDR3 region: CATSDLDSVSTGELFF. The CDR3 DNA is TGTGCCACCAGTGATTTGGACAGTGTGAGCACCGGGGAGCTGTTTTTT.